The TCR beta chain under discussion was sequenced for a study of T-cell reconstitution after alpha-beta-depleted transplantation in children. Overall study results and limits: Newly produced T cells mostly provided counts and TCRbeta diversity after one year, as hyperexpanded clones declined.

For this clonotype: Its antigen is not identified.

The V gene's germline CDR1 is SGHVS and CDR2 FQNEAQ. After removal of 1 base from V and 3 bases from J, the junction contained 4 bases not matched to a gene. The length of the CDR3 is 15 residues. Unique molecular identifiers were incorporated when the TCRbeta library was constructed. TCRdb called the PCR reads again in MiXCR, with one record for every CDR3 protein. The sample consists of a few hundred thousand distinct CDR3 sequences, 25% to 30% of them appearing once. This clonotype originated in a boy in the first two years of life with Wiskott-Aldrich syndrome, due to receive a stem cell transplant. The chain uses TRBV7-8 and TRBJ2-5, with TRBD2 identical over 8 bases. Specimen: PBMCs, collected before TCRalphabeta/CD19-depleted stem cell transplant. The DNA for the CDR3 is TGTGCCAGCAGCTTAGGACTAGCGAGAGAAGAGACCCAGTACTTC. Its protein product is CASSLGLAREETQYF.